The next 26 T cell receptor beta chains were all read from a single sample in a study of blood T cells in healthy people across ages (dated by TCRdb to between 2014 and 2016). The library was prepared using 5' RACE. The run used an Illumina HiSeq 2500. A second PCR of roughly 7 to 12 cycles was run with a J-beta primer mix and a sample-barcoded 5' primer. TCRdb reprocessing: public reads trimmed at Q25 with fastp, clones called with MiXCR, in-frame beta chains kept. Here each entry gathers all rows of one CDR3 protein and keeps the most common genes and DNA. Recorded for this sample are more than 650,000 distinct CDR3 sequences; 40% to 65% of them occurred a single time. Jointly, the top ten make up approximately 40% of the sample. The sample was blood. These receptors originate from a man at least 80 years old in good health.

This chain connects TRBV3-1 to TRBJ2-5; TRBD2 agrees at 9 bases. The last part of the DNA fits TRBJ2-7 better; the J call may be wrong. This CDR3 has 16 amino acids. Germline CDR1 and CDR2: LGHDT and YNNKEL (reference sequence). Here the CDR3 DNA reads TGTGCCAGCAGCCTCCGCATGGCGGGAGGGGTGTACGAGCAGTACTTC. This codes for CASSLRMAGGVYEQYF.

This clonotype has more than one count but fewer than ten. The chain links TRBV15 to TRBJ1-5, with D unresolved. The V end was cut by 0 bases, the J end by 0 bases, with 12 bases between. The CDR3 loop spans 17 amino acids. CDR1 and CDR2 (germline): LNHNV, YYDKDF (reference sequence). CDR3 bases: TGTGCCACCAGCAGAGAGGGAGGCAAAGATAGCAATCAGCCCCAGCATTTT. This sequence encodes CATSREGGKDSNQPQHF.

This chain joins TRBV5-1 and TRBJ2-5, with TRBD1 identical over 9 bases. The DNA end lines up better with TRBJ2-7; the J call may be wrong. Germline V gene data show CDR1 as SGHRS and CDR2 as YFSETQ. The CDR3 has 15 amino acids. In nucleotides, the CDR3 is TGCGCCAGCAGCTTAGCCCGGACAGGGGATGACGAGCAGTACTTC. Translation: CASSLARTGDDEQYF.

J is TRBJ2-4 and V is TRBV13, with D unresolved. The J call may not be correct, given that the DNA end is closer to TRBJ2-7. This CDR3 spans 13 amino acids. CDR1 is PRHDT, CDR2 FYEKMQ, per germline (reference sequence). The CDR3 DNA reads as TGTGCCAGCAGCTTAAAGAAGGGTTACGAGCAGTACTTC. Translation: CASSLKKGYEQYF.

The chain couples TRBV6-2 or TRBV6-3 to TRBJ2-7; D uncertain. Germline V gene lookup returns CDR1 MNHEY and CDR2 SVGEGT. CDR3 size: 15 residues. V lost 0 bases to trimming and J lost 2 bases, with 11 bases between them. CDR3 amino acids: CASSYSRSFTYEQYF. Written as DNA, the CDR3 is TGTGCCAGCAGTTACTCGAGATCCTTTACCTACGAGCAGTACTTC.

This clonotype was seen only a few times. V is TRBV15 and J is TRBJ2-6; TRBD1 aligns across 7 bases. The ends lost 2 bases at V and 2 bases at J; junction bases unmatched: 3. In germline, CDR1 is LNHNV, CDR2 YYDKDF (reference sequence). The CDR3 length is 16 residues. The chain's CDR3 is CATSRTQGTGANVLTF. Written as DNA, the CDR3 is TGTGCCACCAGCAGAACACAGGGGACTGGGGCCAACGTCCTGACTTTC.

The V and J genes are TRBV12-3 or TRBV12-4 and TRBJ2-3, with D maybe TRBD2 (6 bases). Trimming took 7 bases from V and 4 from J, leaving 21 bases between them. The CDR3 covers 16 residues. The CDR3 coding sequence is TGTGCCAGCACCTCATTCACCGGGACTCACTCAGATACGCAGTATTTT. It yields the protein CASTSFTGTHSDTQYF.

The V gene is TRBV28, the J gene TRBJ2-7; D remains unclear. Trimming removed 9 bases from V and 3 bases from J, with 18 bases in between. The germline gives CDR1 MDHEN, CDR2 SYDVKM. This CDR3 region has 14 residues. CDR3 sequence: CARSPGLEGYEQYF. The CDR3, as DNA: TGTGCCAGAAGTCCCGGGTTGGAAGGCTACGAGCAGTACTTC.

With respect to this clonotype: An end of the junction does not agree with germline; a read error may underlie this. This chain uses TRBV20-1 with TRBJ1-1; D is unresolved. CDR3 size: 13 residues. Per the germline V gene, CDR1 is DFQATT and CDR2 is SNEGSKA (reference sequence). CDR3 in amino acids: CSAIGAMNTEAFF. CDR3 nucleotides: TGCAGTGCTATCGGAGCGATGAACACTGAGGCTTTCTTT.

This clonotype appeared once. The J gene is TRBJ2-7, the V gene TRBV20-1, with 10 bases fitting TRBD1. With V trimmed by 0 bases and J by 4 bases, 9 bases remained unmatched. This CDR3 is 16 amino acids long. Germline V gene sequence: CDR1 DFQATT, CDR2 SNEGSKA (reference sequence). Here the CDR3 reads CSARDFRGTGVYEQYF. The CDR3 DNA follows: TGCAGTGCTAGAGATTTCAGGGGGACAGGGGTATACGAGCAGTACTTC.

V usage is TRBV12-5 and J usage is TRBJ2-7; the D gene could be TRBD1 or TRBD2 (5 bases each). The germline V gene has CDR1 LGHNT and CDR2 FRNRAP. The CDR3 runs 12 residues. V was trimmed by 7 bases and J by 5 bases, leaving 12 bases between them. The CDR3 spells CASADGTHEQYF. The CDR3, as DNA: TGTGCTAGTGCCGACGGGACCCACGAGCAGTACTTC.

The chain's CDR3 is CASAGGRFYGYTF. The CDR3 DNA follows: TGTGCCAGCGCAGGAGGCAGATTCTATGGCTACACCTTC. The chain carries TRBV6-5 and TRBJ1-2, with D uncertain. The CDR3 length is 13 residues. The germline V gene has CDR1 MNHEY and CDR2 SVGAGI. Trimming shortened V by 8 bases and J by 4 bases, and 14 bases separated the two germline ends.

The rearrangement links TRBV7-2 to TRBJ2-5; TRBD2 matches 11 bases. Near its end, the DNA agrees better with TRBJ2-7, so the J call may be wrong. Germline loops: CDR1 SGHTA, CDR2 FQGNSA. This CDR3 is built from 16 residues. The CDR3 bases are TGTGCCAGCAGCTTAGGACTAGCGGGAAGCGCGTACGAGCAGTACTTC. Amino acids: CASSLGLAGSAYEQYF.

In its sample, this clonotype was seen a few times. This chain connects TRBV29-1 to TRBJ1-2; 7 bases are a match to TRBD1. Losses at the gene ends were 4 bases for V and 8 bases for J; bases not matched to a gene: 10. The germline V gene encodes CDR1 SQVTM and CDR2 ANQGSEA. The CDR3 has 13 residues. Here the CDR3 DNA reads TGCAGCGTTGTAGTTGAGGGGGCAGGGGGCTACACCTTC. Its protein is CSVVVEGAGGYTF.

The V gene is TRBV4-2, the J gene TRBJ2-1, with D tentatively TRBD2 (7 bases). With 2 bases removed from V and 2 bases from J, the gap between germline ends came to 16 bases. Germline-derived CDR1 and CDR2 are LGHNA and YNFKEQ. This CDR3 has 17 amino acids. The CDR3 DNA is TGTGCCAGCAGCCAAACCTGGGGGGGCAACACCTACAATGAGCAGTTCTTC. Amino acid sequence: CASSQTWGGNTYNEQFF.

The genes are TRBV6-5 and TRBJ2-1; the D gene is possibly TRBD2 (5 bases). With 0 bases removed from V and 12 bases from J, the gap between germline ends came to 12 bases. Germline lookup yields CDR1 MNHEY and CDR2 SVGAGI. This CDR3 is built from 13 residues. CDR3 amino acids: CASSYSSGMGQFF. The CDR3 DNA sequence: TGTGCCAGCAGTTACTCGTCCGGGATGGGGCAGTTCTTC.

This clonotype was observed a few times. The gene calls are TRBV2 and TRBJ2-1; 8 positions agree with TRBD2. Germline V gives CDR1 SNHLY, CDR2 FYNNEI. CDR3 length: 15 amino acids. The trim removed 7 bases at V and 5 bases at J, leaving 10 bases unmatched. Here the CDR3 reads CASMLELAVNNEQFF. The DNA of the CDR3 is TGTGCCAGCATGTTAGAACTAGCGGTTAACAATGAGCAGTTCTTC.

In this sample, this clonotype turned up once. The genes are TRBV9 and TRBJ2-3; D unclear. CDR3 size: 13 residues. With 3 bases removed from V and 5 bases from J, the gap between germline ends came to 10 bases. Germline-derived CDR1 and CDR2 are SGDLS and YYNGEE. This chain's CDR3 is CASSAPPGDTQYF. CDR3 nucleotide sequence: TGTGCCAGCAGCGCCCCTCCGGGAGATACGCAGTATTTT.

This sequence joins TRBV20-1 and TRBJ2-4, with D possibly matching TRBD1 (6 bases). Germline assignment: CDR1 DFQATT and CDR2 SNEGSKA (reference sequence). V was shortened by 6 bases and J by 9 bases, with 24 bases between the two germline ends. CDR3 length equals 15 residues. The CDR3 DNA reads as TGCAGTGCGTACCCTACGCAGAATACCAGGGGCATTCAGTACTTC. Its translation: CSAYPTQNTRGIQYF.

This clonotype has a single count. This chain connects TRBV27 to TRBJ2-5; 9 nucleotides agree with TRBD1. J gave up 12 bases and V 7 bases, and 18 bases lay outside the gene matches. CDR1 and CDR2 (germline): MNHEY, SMNVEV (reference sequence). The length of the CDR3 is 15 residues. The CDR3: CASKTGTGYLYEEYF. In DNA form, the CDR3 reads TGTGCCAGCAAGACCGGGACAGGGTACCTCTACGAGGAGTACTTC.

This clonotype occurred a few times. The rearrangement uses TRBV12-3 or TRBV12-4 and TRBJ2-1; D not certain. The germline V and J ends were trimmed by 5 bases and 5 bases, with 10 bases remaining between them. The CDR3 consists of 13 residues. CDR3 nucleotide sequence: TGTGCCAGCAGTATCCGGGTCGACAATGAGCAGTTCTTC. It translates to CASSIRVDNEQFF.

The chain uses TRBV29-1 and TRBJ2-2, with 7 bases lining up with TRBD1. The V segment lost 8 bases and the J segment 7 bases; nucleotides outside the gene matches: 10. CDR1 and CDR2 from the germline V gene are SQVTM and ANQGSEA. The CDR3 covers 13 residues. CDR3 nucleotide sequence: TGCAGCCTCATGACAGGGTCGGGCGGGGAGCTGTTTTTT. This translates into CSLMTGSGGELFF.

V and J are TRBV3-1 and TRBJ2-1; D unresolved. The CDR3 is 13 amino acids. The V end lost 5 bases, the J end lost 5 bases, and 10 bases lay between the germline ends. The germline CDR1 and CDR2 sequences are LGHDT and YNNKEL (reference sequence). CDR3 in DNA: TGTGCCAGCAGCTTCCAACTCGACAATGAGCAGTTCTTC. Its translation is CASSFQLDNEQFF.

This clonotype was seen only a few times. V gene TRBV20-1 combines with J gene TRBJ2-3; no firm D call. Trimming shortened V by 3 bases and J by 1 base, and 8 bases separated the two germline ends. CDR1 is DFQATT, CDR2 SNEGSKA, per germline (reference sequence). The CDR3 sequence is 13 residues long. The CDR3 DNA reads as TGCAGTGCTAGGAAAACGGGCACAGATACGCAGTATTTT. It codes for CSARKTGTDTQYF.

The chain recombines TRBV7-9 with TRBJ1-2; D is perhaps TRBD1 (6 bases). This CDR3 region has 13 residues. V gave up 5 bases and J gave up 9 bases, with 16 bases separating them. From germline, CDR1 is SEHNR and CDR2 FQNEAQ (reference sequence). The CDR3 nucleotides are TGTGCCAGCAGCCCCGCCAGGGGCGCCCGCTACACCTTC. This encodes CASSPARGARYTF.

The chain recombines TRBV5-6 with TRBJ1-2; D is perhaps TRBD1 (5 bases). Germline CDR1 reads SGHDT; CDR2 reads YYEEEE. The V gene lost 4 bases and the J gene lost 4 bases, with 26 bases spanning the gap. The CDR3 is 18 residues long. CDR3 sequence: CASSQPPGQGTSFYGYTF. CDR3 in DNA: TGTGCCAGCAGCCAACCACCCGGACAAGGGACGAGCTTCTATGGCTACACCTTC.